Sequencing of this T cell receptor beta chain was carried out in a study of T cell responses to AZD1222 COVID-19 vaccine. Study context: Second-dose schedules of about 4 or about 12 weeks were combined. General study findings and limits: There were mostly white British donors and more females than males, and clonal diversity was possibly underestimated. Nearly half of the spike-specific TCRs reportedly recognize variant regions that carry no mutations.

Remarks on this clone: Its antigen is not identified.

CDR1 is SGHKS and CDR2 is YYEKEE in the germline V gene (reference sequence). The CDR3 runs 13 residues. V shed 2 bases and J shed 4 bases, with 7 bases lying between them. Measured with immunoSEQ multiplex PCR; TCRdb has only the in-frame clones, and not every one. Here the sample spans 95,000 to 100,000 clones, around 90% being singletons. The sequencing here drew on peripheral blood, taken on day 0 of AZD1222 vaccination. This sequence originates from an adult in good health. This chain joins TRBV5-5 and TRBJ1-5; D is uncertain. CDR3 sequence (DNA): TGTGCCAGCAGCTTTTTCAGTAATCAGCCCCAGCATTTT. Residues: CASSFFSNQPQHF.